Presented here are 12 T cell receptor beta chains from one specimen sequenced in a study of T cells in localized non-small cell lung cancer. Produced via immunoSEQ multiplex PCR; TCRdb's table is partial and in-frame only. The table lists 50,000 or so clones, about 83% of them singletons. This specimen was peripheral blood, taken before any cancer treatment. The receptors stem from a female donor at least 60 years old with stage II squamous cell lung carcinoma.

The chain joins TRBV5-1 to TRBJ2-1; possible D gene TRBD1, 6 bases. This CDR3 has 15 residues. The germline V gene encodes CDR1 SGHRS and CDR2 YFSETQ. Trimming shortened V by 4 bases and J by 0 bases, and 11 bases separated the two germline ends. The CDR3 here is CASSDRDNSYNEQFF. In DNA, the CDR3 is TGCGCCAGCAGCGACCGGGACAACTCCTACAATGAGCAGTTCTTC. The variable domain in full, with the rest retrieved from reference TRBV5-1 and TRBJ2-1, is KAGVTQTPRYLIKTRGQQVTLSCSPISGHRSVSWYQQTPGQGLQFLFEYFSETQRNKGNFPGRFSGRQFSNSRSEMNVSTLELGDSALYLCASSDRDNSYNEQFFGPGTRLTVL.

This sequence joins TRBV7-2 and TRBJ2-3; no definite D call. Germline-derived CDR1 and CDR2 are SGHTA and FQGNSA. The CDR3 has 14 residues. Trimming shortened V by 6 bases and J by 6 bases, and 16 bases separated the two germline ends. The CDR3 region is CASSPSRLLDTQYF. Written as DNA, the CDR3 is TGTGCCAGCAGTCCTTCCCGACTGCTGGATACGCAGTATTTT.

This clone was picked up one time. The CDR3 spells CASSSETTNEKLFF. As DNA, the CDR3 is TGCGCCAGCAGTTCAGAAACAACTAATGAAAAACTGTTTTTT. The chain is built from TRBV5-1 and TRBJ1-4; the D is unclear. V lost 5 bases, J lost 0 bases, and 8 bases lay in between. This CDR3 contains 14 residues. CDR1 and CDR2 from the germline V gene are SGHRS and YFSETQ. The variable domain in full, completed from reference TRBV5-1 and TRBJ1-4, reads KAGVTQTPRYLIKTRGQQVTLSCSPISGHRSVSWYQQTPGQGLQFLFEYFSETQRNKGNFPGRFSGRQFSNSRSEMNVSTLELGDSALYLCASSSETTNEKLFFGSGTQLSVL.

This clone has a single count. V gene TRBV25-1 combines with J gene TRBJ2-1, with TRBD2 matching 7 bases. Germline loops: CDR1 MGHDK, CDR2 SYGVNS. The CDR3 is 15 residues long. V gave up 8 bases and J gave up 4 bases; unmatched junction bases: 11. CDR3 protein: CASSSSGGKYNEQFF. The DNA of the CDR3 is TGTGCCAGCTCCTCTAGCGGCGGGAAATACAATGAGCAGTTCTTC.

V usage is TRBV28 and J usage is TRBJ1-2, with TRBD1 identical over 10 bases. From germline, CDR1 is MDHEN and CDR2 SYDVKM. The CDR3 runs to 17 residues. V gave up 4 bases and J gave up 7 bases; unmatched junction bases: 15. The CDR3 reads CASSSAGQGRLRTGYTF. The DNA of the CDR3 is TGTGCCAGCAGTTCTGCGGGACAGGGGCGACTAAGAACTGGCTACACCTTC.

The CDR3 region has the DNA TGTGCCACCAGCAGAGGTCCAGGGGTTTCCACCGGGGAGCTGTTTTTT. It translates to CATSRGPGVSTGELFF. The chain uses TRBV15 and TRBJ2-2; TRBD1 might be the D (6 bases). Trimming cost V 1 base and J 4 bases, with 13 bases left between them. The CDR3 is 16 residues long. The germline V gene encodes CDR1 LNHNV and CDR2 YYDKDF (reference sequence).

This clone was observed a single time. The chain links TRBV7-2 to TRBJ1-3, with 8 bases identical to TRBD1. Germline trimming cut 6 bases from V and 3 bases from J; bases unmatched to any gene: 4. The CDR3 is 14 amino acids. Germline lookup yields CDR1 SGHTA and CDR2 FQGNSA. CDR3 protein: CASSTGGVGNTIYF. Written as DNA, the CDR3 is TGTGCCAGCAGTACAGGGGGGGTTGGAAACACCATATATTTT.

The V call is TRBV25-1, the J call TRBJ1-2; possible D gene TRBD1, 6 bases. Germline CDR1 MGHDK, CDR2 SYGVNS. The CDR3 is 15 residues long. V lost 2 bases to trimming and J lost 7 bases, with 17 bases between them. The CDR3 reads CASSETGWGKPGYTF. CDR3 in DNA: TGTGCCAGCAGTGAAACAGGGTGGGGGAAACCTGGCTACACCTTC.

This rearrangement joins TRBV12-5 to TRBJ2-5, with 7 nucleotides matching TRBD1. The CDR3 has 15 residues. Germline CDR1 and CDR2: LGHNT and FRNRAP. The junction had 2 bases not matched to a gene; V was cut back by 1 base and J by 0 bases. CDR3 nucleotide sequence: TGTGCTAGTGGTTTGGAGACAGGGTACCAAGAGACCCAGTACTTC. Its translation is CASGLETGYQETQYF.

CDR3 amino acids: CASSLVARTGLSNTEAFF. CDR3 DNA sequence: TGTGCCAGCAGCTTAGTGGCTCGGACAGGGCTCTCGAACACTGAAGCTTTCTTT. The genes are TRBV7-9 and TRBJ1-1, with TRBD1 identical over 8 bases. After removal of 1 base from V and 1 base from J, the junction contained 11 bases not matched to a gene. The length of the CDR3 is 18 residues. Germline values: CDR1 SEHNR, CDR2 FQNEAQ (reference sequence). The variable domain in full, completed from reference TRBV7-9 and TRBJ1-1, reads DTGVSQNPRHKITKRGQNVTFRCDPISEHNRLYWYRQTLGQGPEFLTYFQNEAQLEKSRLLSDRFSAERPKGSFSTLEIQRTEQGDSAMYLCASSLVARTGLSNTEAFFGQGTRLTVV.

The chain recombines TRBV11-2 with TRBJ2-7; D possibly corresponds to TRBD1 (6 bases). Germline CDR1 reads SGHAT; CDR2 reads FQNNGV. The CDR3 sequence is 14 residues long. With 4 bases removed from V and 2 bases from J, the gap between germline ends came to 12 bases. Written as DNA, the CDR3 is TGTGCCAGCAGCTACTCGGACAGAACCTACGAGCAGTACTTC. This codes for CASSYSDRTYEQYF.

The chain employs TRBV4-2 and TRBJ1-1; TRBD1 matches at 10 bases. Germline values: CDR1 LGHNA, CDR2 YNFKEQ. The CDR3 is made up of 15 amino acids. V lost 4 bases to trimming and J lost 5 bases; unmatched junction nucleotides: 7. This CDR3 reads CASSPGGTGDTEAFF. The CDR3 DNA is TGTGCCAGCAGCCCCGGAGGGACAGGGGATACTGAAGCTTTCTTT.